This T cell receptor beta chain came from a study of cytomegalovirus exposure and HLA in healthy donors. General study findings and limits: A prior analysis recorded that most TCR beta V segments were productive about 87% or about 30% of the time.

Note on this clone: The target antigen is unknown.

Looked up from germline, CDR1 is SGHAT and CDR2 is FQNNGV. This CDR3 is built from 13 residues. Between the trimmed V and J ends, which lost 3 bases and 5 bases, there was a span of 10 bases. PCR employed 60 Vbeta and 13 Jbeta primers. The data were produced by immunoSEQ multiplex PCR, yet TCRdb's version contains in-frame clones alone and is incomplete. The sample consists of over 150,000 clones, around four fifths of them appearing once. The sequencing input was PBMCs. This chain links TRBV11-2 with TRBJ2-5, with a possible D match to TRBD2 (7 bases). The sequence was obtained from a woman aged 45 to 65 in good health and CMV-seronegative. CDR3 protein: CASSFGGAETQYF. The CDR3, as DNA: TGTGCCAGCAGCTTTGGGGGGGCTGAGACCCAGTACTTC.